This is a list of T cell receptor beta chains from one sample in a study of T-cell memory formation after mild COVID-19. TCRdb fed the 5' RACE reads into MiXCR, producing one record per CDR3 protein. The data contain fewer than 15,000 distinct CDR3 sequences, 15% to 20% of them seen just once; the ten biggest clones take up roughly 55%. What was sequenced was PBMCs or a T cell subset sorted from them (not recorded which). The source of these receptors is a man between 18 and 35 years old who had mild COVID-19 (a few samples of this study predate the infection). Cell type and time point are not known. Both conserved end residues are part of each CDR3. D genes are given only for firm matches. Where a row states a size, it is once, few, many or the class of an expanded clone; other rows omit it.

J: TRBJ2-7
V: TRBV20-1
size: many
length: 17
D: TRBD1
CDR3: CSAPGTGAPLLSYEQYF
DNA: TGCAGTGCTCCCGGGACAGGGGCGCCCTTATTATCCTACGAGCAGTACTTC

J: TRBJ2-7
V: TRBV6-2/TRBV6-3
size: .
length: 15
D: .
CDR3: CASSYSRRPPYEQYF
DNA: TGTGCCAGCAGTTACTCGAGAAGGCCCCCCTACGAGCAGTACTTC

J: TRBJ1-1
V: TRBV12-3/TRBV12-4
size: few
length: 14
D: .
CDR3: CASSLSRPWGEAFF
DNA: TGTGCCAGCAGTTTATCCCGGCCCTGGGGTGAAGCTTTCTTT

J: TRBJ2-4
V: TRBV21-1
size: .
length: 16
D: .
CDR3: CASSKPGQGGKNIQYF
DNA: TGTGCCAGCAGCAAACCGGGACAGGGAGGCAAAAACATTCAGTACTTC

J: TRBJ1-3
V: TRBV7-2
size: many
length: 13
D: .
CDR3: CASSLIPGNTIYF
DNA: TGTGCCAGCAGCTTGATACCAGGGAACACCATATATTTT

J: TRBJ1-4
V: TRBV6-4
size: few
length: 13
D: .
CDR3: CASSEGVDEKLFF
DNA: TGTGCCAGCAGTGAGGGAGTCGATGAAAAACTGTTTTTT

J: TRBJ1-1
V: TRBV5-1
size: .
length: 14
D: .
CDR3: CASSLPGSYTEAFF
DNA: TGCGCCAGCAGCCTGCCCGGGAGCTACACTGAAGCTTTCTTT

J: TRBJ2-1
V: TRBV12-3/TRBV12-4
size: few
length: 11
D: .
CDR3: CASSLSDEQFF
DNA: TGTGCCAGCAGTCTTTCGGATGAGCAGTTCTTC

J: TRBJ2-1
V: TRBV16
size: .
length: 15
D: .
CDR3: CASSRQDKGYNEQFF
DNA: TGTGCCAGCAGCCGACAGGACAAGGGCTACAATGAGCAGTTCTTC

J: TRBJ2-1
V: TRBV7-3
size: medium-sized
length: 15
D: .
CDR3: CASSRGASGYNEQFF
DNA: TGTGCCAGCAGCCGAGGGGCCTCCGGGTACAATGAGCAGTTCTTC

J: TRBJ1-5
V: TRBV7-9
size: few
length: 16
D: .
CDR3: CASSSGSMGSNQPQHF
DNA: TGTGCCAGCAGCTCCGGGTCGATGGGTAGCAATCAGCCCCAGCATTTT

J: TRBJ1-1
V: TRBV4-1
size: many
length: 13
D: .
CDR3: CASSQREVTEAFF
DNA: TGCGCCAGCAGCCAACGGGAAGTTACTGAAGCTTTCTTT

J: TRBJ2-4
V: TRBV6-2/TRBV6-3
size: many
length: 16
D: .
CDR3: CASSYPGHLAKNIQYF
DNA: TGTGCCAGCAGTTACCCGGGACACCTAGCCAAAAACATTCAGTACTTC

J: TRBJ2-7
V: TRBV11-2
size: few
length: 15
D: TRBD1
CDR3: CASSLMTGSSYEQYF
DNA: TGTGCCAGCAGCTTAATGACAGGGAGCTCCTACGAGCAGTACTTC

J: TRBJ1-2
V: TRBV20-1
size: .
length: 14
D: .
CDR3: CSAREGVYQYGYTF
DNA: TGCAGTGCTAGAGAGGGAGTCTATCAGTATGGCTACACCTTC

J: TRBJ1-5
V: TRBV4-3
size: many
length: 21
D: .
CDR3: CASSQDLSGHTLAYSNQPQHF
DNA: TGCGCCAGCAGCCAAGATCTGTCGGGGCATACTCTGGCTTATAGCAATCAGCCCCAGCATTTT

J: TRBJ2-5
V: TRBV5-1
size: few
length: 15
D: .
CDR3: CASSLGGPSQETQYF
DNA: TGCGCCAGCAGCTTGGGGGGGCCGAGTCAAGAGACCCAGTACTTC

J: TRBJ2-7
V: TRBV6-5
size: .
length: 19
D: TRBD2
CDR3: CASSYSPRALAGGLYEQYF
DNA: TGTGCCAGCAGTTACTCCCCTAGGGCTTTAGCGGGGGGGCTCTACGAGCAGTACTTC

J: TRBJ1-5
V: TRBV6-5
size: few
length: 14
D: .
CDR3: CASSKTANNQPQHF
DNA: TGTGCCAGCAGTAAAACGGCCAACAATCAGCCCCAGCATTTT

J: TRBJ2-6
V: TRBV2
size: once
length: 16
D: TRBD1
CDR3: CASSEGTGSGANVLTF
DNA: TGTGCCAGCAGTGAAGGGACAGGGTCAGGGGCCAACGTCCTGACTTTC

J: TRBJ2-5
V: TRBV20-1
size: few
length: 20
D: .
CDR3: CSARPPAGGTRELYQETQYF
DNA: TGCAGTGCTAGACCCCCCGCGGGCGGGACCCGGGAGCTGTACCAAGAGACCCAGTACTTC

J: TRBJ1-2
V: TRBV5-6
size: many
length: 13
D: .
CDR3: CASSLVGYYGYTF
DNA: TGTGCCAGCAGCTTGGTGGGGTACTATGGCTACACCTTC

J: TRBJ2-3
V: TRBV4-3
size: many
length: 13
D: .
CDR3: CASSQEDRDTQYF
DNA: TGCGCCAGCAGCCAAGAAGACAGAGATACGCAGTATTTT

J: TRBJ2-5
V: TRBV4-3
size: many
length: 17
D: .
CDR3: CASSQESEGFRQETQYF
DNA: TGCGCCAGCAGCCAAGAGTCCGAGGGATTTCGCCAAGAGACCCAGTACTTC

J: TRBJ2-1
V: TRBV27
size: .
length: 15
D: .
CDR3: CASSPPFRGVYEQFF
DNA: TGTGCCAGCAGTCCCCCCTTCCGTGGAGTTTATGAGCAGTTCTTC

J: TRBJ2-2
V: TRBV7-6
size: few
length: 15
D: .
CDR3: CASSFNRRGSGELFF
DNA: TGTGCCAGCAGCTTTAACCGAAGGGGTTCCGGGGAGCTGTTTTTT

J: TRBJ2-7
V: TRBV15
size: many
length: 14
D: TRBD1
CDR3: CATSSGTGPYEQYF
DNA: TGTGCCACCAGCAGCGGGACAGGTCCCTACGAGCAGTACTTC

J: TRBJ2-3
V: TRBV20-1
size: few
length: 14
D: TRBD2
CDR3: CSAVGSGPADTQYF
DNA: TGCAGTGCTGTGGGTAGCGGGCCGGCAGATACGCAGTATTTT

J: TRBJ1-1
V: TRBV27
size: many
length: 15
D: TRBD1
CDR3: CASSPWTGRDTEAFF
DNA: TGTGCCAGCAGTCCTTGGACAGGGAGGGACACTGAAGCTTTCTTT

J: TRBJ2-1
V: TRBV9
size: few
length: 17
D: .
CDR3: CASSVGATGASYNEQFF
DNA: TGTGCCAGCAGCGTAGGAGCAACGGGGGCCTCCTACAATGAGCAGTTCTTC

J: TRBJ1-5
V: TRBV4-1
size: .
length: 16
D: TRBD1
CDR3: CASSQIWTGSNQPQHF
DNA: TGCGCCAGCAGCCAAATTTGGACAGGGAGCAATCAGCCCCAGCATTTT

J: TRBJ2-1
V: TRBV12-3/TRBV12-4
size: .
length: 14
D: TRBD2
CDR3: CASSFSGGANEQFF
DNA: TGTGCCAGCAGTTTTAGCGGGGGGGCGAATGAGCAGTTCTTC

J: TRBJ2-2
V: TRBV11-2
size: few
length: 17
D: TRBD2
CDR3: CASSDGRGGSATGELFF
DNA: TGTGCCAGCAGCGACGGACGGGGGGGTAGCGCAACCGGGGAGCTGTTTTTT

J: TRBJ2-3
V: TRBV6-4
size: .
length: 15
D: TRBD1
CDR3: CASSDGTGGADTQYF
DNA: TGTGCCAGCAGTGACGGGACAGGGGGCGCAGATACGCAGTATTTT

J: TRBJ2-5
V: TRBV9
size: .
length: 16
D: TRBD1
CDR3: CASSPGQGFLTEAQYF
DNA: TGTGCCAGCAGCCCGGGACAGGGGTTTCTTACCGAGGCCCAGTACTTC

J: TRBJ2-2
V: TRBV24-1
size: .
length: 14
D: TRBD2
CDR3: CATGRGGNTGELFF
DNA: TGTGCCACCGGTCGGGGGGGCAACACCGGGGAGCTGTTTTTT

J: TRBJ2-1
V: TRBV12-3/TRBV12-4
size: many
length: 14
D: .
CDR3: CASSLGGSYNEQFF
DNA: TGTGCCAGCAGTTTAGGTGGGTCCTACAATGAGCAGTTCTTC

J: TRBJ2-5
V: TRBV9
size: .
length: 16
D: TRBD2
CDR3: CASSPGTSGEQETQYF
DNA: TGTGCCAGCAGCCCCGGGACTAGCGGGGAACAAGAGACCCAGTACTTC

J: TRBJ2-7
V: TRBV4-2
size: many
length: 16
D: TRBD1
CDR3: CASSRVGTGIIYEQYF
DNA: TGTGCCAGCAGCCGCGTCGGGACAGGAATTATTTACGAGCAGTACTTC

J: TRBJ1-1
V: TRBV6-5
size: few
length: 13
D: .
CDR3: CASFYQRGYEAFF
DNA: TGTGCCAGCTTTTACCAGCGGGGTTACGAAGCTTTCTTT

J: TRBJ1-1
V: TRBV18
size: .
length: 17
D: .
CDR3: CASSSAWGGALDTEAFF
DNA: TGTGCCAGCTCCTCTGCATGGGGGGGGGCTCTCGACACTGAAGCTTTCTTT

J: TRBJ1-1
V: TRBV6-5
size: many
length: 18
D: .
CDR3: CASSLRLGWGLLDTEAFF
DNA: TGTGCCAGCAGTTTGAGGTTGGGTTGGGGGTTGTTGGACACTGAAGCTTTCTTT

J: TRBJ2-5
V: TRBV7-9
size: .
length: 14
D: TRBD2
CDR3: CASSASGGRETQYF
DNA: TGTGCCAGCAGCGCTAGCGGGGGGCGAGAGACCCAGTACTTC

J: TRBJ2-7
V: TRBV18
size: .
length: 14
D: TRBD1
CDR3: CASSPPDREYEQYF
DNA: TGTGCCAGCTCACCCCCCGACAGGGAGTACGAGCAGTACTTC

J: TRBJ1-2
V: TRBV18
size: .
length: 13
D: .
CDR3: CASSTALYYGYTF
DNA: TGTGCCAGCTCAACCGCCCTCTACTATGGCTACACCTTC

J: TRBJ1-5
V: TRBV3-1
size: many
length: 13
D: .
CDR3: CASSQGGRQPQHF
DNA: TGTGCCAGCAGCCAAGGGGGCCGTCAGCCCCAGCATTTT

J: TRBJ1-6
V: TRBV11-3
size: medium-sized
length: 13
D: .
CDR3: CASSLGGASPLHF
DNA: TGTGCCAGCAGCTTAGGAGGGGCGTCACCCCTCCACTTT

J: TRBJ2-1
V: TRBV20-1
size: many
length: 14
D: .
CDR3: CSASDWSSYNEQFF
DNA: TGCAGTGCTAGCGACTGGAGCTCCTACAATGAGCAGTTCTTC

J: TRBJ2-5
V: TRBV6-2/TRBV6-3
size: once
length: 17
D: .
CDR3: CASRQKTAGTPQETQYF
DNA: TGTGCCAGCAGACAAAAAACGGCCGGGACGCCTCAAGAGACCCAGTACTTC

J: TRBJ1-1
V: TRBV4-1
size: .
length: 17
D: .
CDR3: CASSQGFRGDMNTEAFF
DNA: TGCGCCAGCAGCCAAGGGTTCAGGGGCGATATGAACACTGAAGCTTTCTTT

J: TRBJ2-7
V: TRBV10-3
size: .
length: 14
D: TRBD1
CDR3: CAISEGTGRYEQYF
DNA: TGTGCCATCAGTGAAGGGACAGGGAGGTACGAGCAGTACTTC

J: TRBJ1-2
V: TRBV2
size: .
length: 14
D: TRBD1
CDR3: CASSQPEGTGGYTF
DNA: TGTGCCAGCTCACAACCGGAGGGGACAGGGGGCTACACCTTC

J: TRBJ2-3
V: TRBV7-6
size: many
length: 15
D: .
CDR3: CASSVRGVNTDTQYF
DNA: TGTGCCAGCAGCGTACGAGGCGTAAACACAGATACGCAGTATTTT

J: TRBJ1-4
V: TRBV10-3
size: .
length: 19
D: .
CDR3: CAISESLFPPSATNEKLFF
DNA: TGTGCCATCAGTGAGTCTTTATTTCCACCTTCTGCAACTAATGAAAAACTGTTTTTT

J: TRBJ2-7
V: TRBV27
size: few
length: 12
D: .
CDR3: CASSGSVYEQYF
DNA: TGTGCCAGCAGTGGATCGGTCTACGAGCAGTACTTC

J: TRBJ2-7
V: TRBV6-2/TRBV6-3
size: .
length: 13
D: .
CDR3: CASSLDTSYEQYF
DNA: TGTGCCAGCAGCCTAGACACCTCCTACGAGCAGTACTTC

J: TRBJ1-2
V: TRBV9
size: many
length: 16
D: TRBD1
CDR3: CASSSSPARGDYGYTF
DNA: TGTGCCAGCAGCTCCAGCCCGGCCAGGGGGGACTATGGCTACACCTTC

J: TRBJ1-2
V: TRBV9
size: few
length: 14
D: TRBD1
CDR3: CASSVWQGAYGYTF
DNA: TGTGCCAGCAGCGTGTGGCAGGGGGCTTATGGCTACACCTTC

J: TRBJ2-1
V: TRBV6-6
size: many
length: 12
D: .
CDR3: CASSSWTPEQFF
DNA: TGTGCCAGCAGTTCCTGGACTCCTGAGCAGTTCTTC

J: TRBJ2-5
V: TRBV12-3/TRBV12-4
size: many
length: 15
D: .
CDR3: CASSLVSGAAETQYF
DNA: TGTGCCAGCAGTTTAGTATCAGGGGCGGCTGAGACCCAGTACTTC